Below are 9 T cell receptor beta chains sequenced from a single sample in a study of blood T cell repertoires in COVID-19 (dated by TCRdb to 2018 to 2020). The protocol used for the library was the immunoSEQ multiplex PCR assay. TCRdb stores this immuneACCESS table with in-frame sequences only. Part of the clones is absent; in the studies checked, under half of the shortfall reflects unresolved V genes, and no reason is known for the rest. Here the sample has nearly 200,000 clones; roughly 86% occur a single time. The ten top clones hold roughly 5.3% of the sample. Sequenced input: peripheral blood. All receptors come from a woman in her seventies with active or convalescent COVID-19.

The rearrangement joins TRBV15 to TRBJ1-5, with unresolved D. With 1 base removed from V and 7 bases from J, the gap between germline ends came to 14 bases. The germline gives CDR1 LNHNV, CDR2 YYDKDF (reference sequence). The length of the CDR3 is 15 residues. The CDR3 reads CATSRVAGRKQPQHF. The DNA for the CDR3 is TGTGCCACCAGCAGAGTTGCAGGTAGGAAACAGCCCCAGCATTTT. Variable domain in full (rest from reference TRBV15 and TRBJ1-5): DAMVIQNPRYQVTQFGKPVTLSCSQTLNHNVMYWYQQKSSQAPKLLFHYYDKDFNNEADTPDNFQSRRPNTSFCFLDIRSPGLGDTAMYLCATSRVAGRKQPQHFGDGTRLSIL.

V gene TRBV5-1 combines with J gene TRBJ2-5; 9 nucleotides match TRBD1. This CDR3 contains 14 residues. Germline V gives CDR1 SGHRS, CDR2 YFSETQ. Unmatched junction bases numbered 1, after V lost 1 base and J lost 3 bases. The CDR3 loop is CASSLRDREETQYF. Here the CDR3 DNA reads TGCGCCAGCAGCTTGAGGGACAGGGAAGAGACCCAGTACTTC.

This chain links TRBV11-2 with TRBJ2-3, with D maybe TRBD2 (5 bases). Between the trimmed V and J ends, which lost 0 bases and 3 bases, there was a span of 10 bases. CDR3 length: 15 residues. Germline CDR1 is SGHAT and CDR2 is FQNNGV. CDR3 amino acids: CASSLDLAQTDTQYF. For the CDR3, the DNA is TGTGCCAGCAGCTTAGATCTAGCCCAGACAGATACGCAGTATTTT.

This clone was counted only a few times. The chain uses TRBV7-3 and TRBJ2-3, with 7 bases identical to TRBD2. This CDR3 region has 15 residues. Germline V gene data show CDR1 as SGHTA and CDR2 as FQGTGA. V lost 3 bases, J lost 3 bases, and 6 bases stayed unmatched. CDR3 sequence: CASSFSGGGTDTQYF. The CDR3 nucleotides read TGTGCCAGCAGCTTCTCTGGGGGAGGGACAGATACGCAGTATTTT.

The chain has TRBV28 and TRBJ1-1; 9 bases align to TRBD1. The CDR3 loop spans 21 amino acids. CDR1 and CDR2 (germline): MDHEN, SYDVKM. V shed 7 bases, J shed 10 bases, and the junction held 34 bases outside the gene matches. The CDR3 sequence is CASTLWGQGSRSTTLSQGAFF. CDR3 sequence (DNA): TGTGCCAGCACCCTCTGGGGACAGGGTTCCCGAAGCACTACTCTCTCCCAGGGAGCTTTCTTT.

This chain uses TRBV12-3 or TRBV12-4 with TRBJ2-7; 8 positions match TRBD1. This CDR3 has 12 amino acids. V shed 6 bases, J shed 5 bases, and the junction held 3 bases outside the gene matches. Here the CDR3 reads CASRSDRDEQYF. The CDR3 region has the DNA TGTGCCAGCAGATCGGACAGGGACGAGCAGTACTTC.

Here the CDR3 reads CASSSTGGGYEQYF. CDR3 DNA sequence: TGCGCCAGCAGCTCCACGGGAGGAGGATACGAGCAGTACTTC. The chain links TRBV5-1 to TRBJ2-7, with 7 bases fitting TRBD2. Germline CDR1 reads SGHRS; CDR2 reads YFSETQ. Unmatched junction bases numbered 7, after V lost 3 bases and J lost 4 bases. The CDR3 runs to 14 residues.

This clone was picked up one time. The V and J genes are TRBV6-6 and TRBJ2-3, with unresolved D. Germline CDR1 MNHNY, CDR2 SVGAGI (reference sequence). The CDR3 is 10 amino acids. Between the trimmed V and J ends, which lost 6 bases and 5 bases, there was a span of 3 bases. The CDR3: CASSQDTQYF. The CDR3 nucleotides read TGTGCCAGCAGCCAAGATACGCAGTATTTT.

J is TRBJ1-6 and V is TRBV13, with TRBD1 as a possible D gene (5 bases). The CDR3 contains 14 residues. The V end was cut by 5 bases, the J end by 2 bases, with 7 bases between. Germline values: CDR1 PRHDT, CDR2 FYEKMQ (reference sequence). The CDR3 region is CASSRGTYNSPLHF. In DNA form, the CDR3 reads TGTGCCAGCAGCCGGGGGACCTATAATTCACCCCTCCACTTT.